A single sample is the source of the 27 T cell receptor beta chains below, sequenced in a study of T cell responses to AZD1222 COVID-19 vaccine. The table came from immunoSEQ multiplex PCR; TCRdb's copy has only in-frame clones and leaves some out. The table records about 120,000 clones, about 90% of them present only once. Sequencing was performed on peripheral blood, taken on day 0 of AZD1222 vaccination. All receptors derive from an adult in good health.

V is TRBV30 and J is TRBJ2-5, with 7 bases lining up with TRBD2. The germline gives CDR1 GTSNPN, CDR2 SVGIG (reference sequence). The CDR3 spans 14 residues. Germline trimming cut 2 bases from V and 5 bases from J; bases unmatched to any gene: 8. CDR3 amino acids: CAWSPGLGGETQYF. The CDR3 region has the DNA TGTGCCTGGAGTCCGGGATTGGGGGGGGAGACCCAGTACTTC.

This sequence joins TRBV28 and TRBJ2-1; D call uncertain. Germline CDR1 reads MDHEN; CDR2 reads SYDVKM. CDR3 size: 17 residues. Trimming pared 3 bases from V and 0 bases from J, leaving 15 bases between. CDR3 in amino acids: CASSFISVRDSYNEQFF. CDR3 bases: TGTGCCAGCAGTTTTATCTCGGTTAGAGACTCCTACAATGAGCAGTTCTTC.

The chain uses TRBV18 and TRBJ1-2, with D possibly being TRBD1 (6 bases). Germline V CDR1 and CDR2: KGHSH, LQKENI. This CDR3 has 17 residues. Trimming left V 5 bases short and J 6 bases short, with 25 bases between. The CDR3 bases are TGTGCCAGCTCAACGTCTCGACAGGAATCAGCCGGAGATGGCTACACCTTC. It encodes CASSTSRQESAGDGYTF.

This rearrangement joins TRBV6-4 to TRBJ2-5; 8 positions agree with TRBD2. The germline V gene has CDR1 MRHNA and CDR2 SNTAGT. This CDR3 spans 13 amino acids. Trimming cost V 8 bases and J 1 base; bases outside gene matches: 3. The CDR3 nucleotides read TGTGCCAGCGCTAGCGGGCCCCAAGAGACCCAGTACTTC. Translating gives CASASGPQETQYF.

This clone was seen only a few times. This chain joins TRBV5-1 and TRBJ1-1; TRBD1 might be the D (5 bases). Germline CDR1 is SGHRS and CDR2 is YFSETQ. V lost 0 bases to trimming and J lost 5 bases, with 11 bases between them. The CDR3 spans 14 residues. The DNA for the CDR3 is TGCGCCAGCAGCTTGGACGGGGGAGGTACTGAAGCTTTCTTT. This sequence encodes CASSLDGGGTEAFF.

The CDR3 loop is CASSPGGGGQGPDTQYF. The CDR3 DNA reads as TGTGCCAGCAGCCCCGGAGGTGGGGGACAGGGCCCAGATACGCAGTATTTT. The V call is TRBV28, the J call TRBJ2-3, with 9 bases that match TRBD1. The germline gives CDR1 MDHEN, CDR2 SYDVKM. This CDR3 is built from 17 residues. With V trimmed by 6 bases and J by 4 bases, 14 bases remained unmatched.

In this sample, this clone turned up a few times. V is TRBV6-5 and J is TRBJ2-2; D could derive from TRBD1 or TRBD2 (5 bases each). V was pared by 8 bases and J by 1 base, with 11 bases between. The CDR3 consists of 14 residues. The V gene's germline CDR1 is MNHEY and CDR2 SVGAGI. CDR3 amino acids: CASLGRVNTGELFF. In DNA form, the CDR3 reads TGTGCCAGCCTGGGACGGGTGAACACCGGGGAGCTGTTTTTT.

The genes are TRBV7-2 and TRBJ1-2; D gene uncertain. This CDR3 contains 15 residues. The V end was cut by 5 bases, the J end by 1 base, with 14 bases between. Germline V gene sequence: CDR1 SGHTA, CDR2 FQGNSA. CDR3 nucleotides: TGTGCCAGCAGCCCCGAACCGTGGAGTAACTATGGCTACACCTTC. This gives the protein CASSPEPWSNYGYTF.

This sequence joins TRBV6-5 and TRBJ1-4; 7 nucleotides line up with TRBD1. CDR1 is MNHEY and CDR2 is SVGAGI in the germline V gene. Trimming at V came to 7 bases and at J to 6 bases, leaving 5 bases not matched to a gene. The CDR3 spans 13 residues. The CDR3 region has the DNA TGTGCCAGCACTAGGGGGCCCGATGAAAAACTGTTTTTT. Its protein product is CASTRGPDEKLFF.

The chain uses TRBV6-6 and TRBJ2-5, with 12 bases aligning to TRBD2. Germline V gives CDR1 MNHNY, CDR2 SVGAGI (reference sequence). After removal of 5 bases from V and 4 bases from J, the junction contained 14 bases not matched to a gene. The CDR3 totals 18 residues. This CDR3 reads CASSRLASGRGSGETQYF. CDR3 bases: TGTGCCAGCAGTCGCCTTGCTAGCGGGAGGGGTTCAGGAGAGACCCAGTACTTC.

The chain combines TRBV7-9 with TRBJ1-4; D is possibly TRBD1 (6 bases). Trimming took 4 bases from V and 4 from J, leaving 16 bases between them. Per germline, CDR1 SEHNR and CDR2 FQNEAQ (reference sequence). CDR3 length: 16 amino acids. The DNA of the CDR3 is TGTGCCAGCAGCTCCCGAATCGGCAGGGGTAATGAAAAACTGTTTTTT. This codes for CASSSRIGRGNEKLFF. Filled out from reference TRBV7-9 and TRBJ1-4, the complete variable domain reads DTGVSQNPRHKITKRGQNVTFRCDPISEHNRLYWYRQTLGQGPEFLTYFQNEAQLEKSRLLSDRFSAERPKGSFSTLEIQRTEQGDSAMYLCASSSRIGRGNEKLFFGSGTQLSVL.

The chain couples TRBV27 to TRBJ2-7, with D perhaps TRBD2 (6 bases). Per germline, CDR1 MNHEY and CDR2 SMNVEV (reference sequence). V gave up 6 bases and J gave up 6 bases, with 18 bases separating them. The CDR3 length is 14 residues. The CDR3 spells CASSPTRQGLEQYF. The CDR3 DNA follows: TGTGCCAGCAGCCCTACCAGGCAGGGACTCGAGCAGTACTTC.

The genes are TRBV4-2 and TRBJ2-3, with TRBD1 matching over 7 bases. With V trimmed by 4 bases and J by 0 bases, 7 bases remained unmatched. This CDR3 spans 16 amino acids. Germline V CDR1 and CDR2: LGHNA, YNFKEQ. CDR3 region: CASSRLGQASTDTQYF. DNA for the CDR3: TGTGCCAGCAGCCGGCTAGGACAGGCTAGCACAGATACGCAGTATTTT.

CDR3 bases: TGTGCCAGCAGCTTAGGGTCTAGCGGGGGCCTAGATACGCAGTATTTT. Its translation is CASSLGSSGGLDTQYF. The V and J genes are TRBV11-1 and TRBJ2-3; 10 bases align to TRBD2. The V gene's germline CDR1 is SGHAT and CDR2 FQDESV (reference sequence). Trimming removed 1 base from V and 5 bases from J; junction bases left unmatched: 6. The CDR3 spans 16 residues. The entire variable domain, with the rest obtained from reference TRBV11-1 and TRBJ2-3, is as follows: EAEVAQSPRYKITEKSQAVAFWCDPISGHATLYWYRQILGQGPELLVQFQDESVVDDSQLPKDRFSAERLKGVDSTLKIQPAELGDSAMYLCASSLGSSGGLDTQYFGPGTRLTVL.

The chain combines TRBV6-5 with TRBJ2-7, with a weak D call TRBD1 (5 bases). The V end was cut by 5 bases, the J end by 7 bases, with 9 bases between. The CDR3 spans 11 residues. Germline CDR1 and CDR2: MNHEY and SVGAGI. CDR3 sequence: CASSLGVEQYF. For the CDR3, the DNA is TGTGCCAGCAGTCTAGGGGTGGAGCAGTACTTC.

The chain carries TRBV3-1 (or the pseudogene TRBV3-2) and TRBJ2-7; D remains ambiguous. CDR3 length: 13 amino acids. In germline, CDR1 is LGHDT, CDR2 YNNKEL (reference sequence). V was trimmed by 2 bases and J by 0 bases, leaving 5 bases between them. The CDR3 DNA is TGTGCCAGCAGCCAAAGGCCCTCCTACGAGCAGTACTTC. This translates into CASSQRPSYEQYF.

The CDR3 protein is CASSWTSRGTYEQYF. The CDR3 nucleotides read TGTGCCAGCAGTTGGACTAGCCGGGGAACCTACGAGCAGTACTTC. This chain joins TRBV28 and TRBJ2-7, with 8 bases matching TRBD2. Germline V gene lookup returns CDR1 MDHEN and CDR2 SYDVKM. The trim removed 4 bases at V and 2 bases at J, leaving 7 bases unmatched. The CDR3 runs 15 residues.

The V call is TRBV7-9, the J call TRBJ2-1; 13 bases line up with TRBD2. The CDR3 loop spans 15 amino acids. The V and J ends lost 4 bases and 7 bases, in that order; junction bases with no gene match: 4. Germline V gene data show CDR1 as SEHNR and CDR2 as FQNEAQ (reference sequence). The CDR3 DNA reads as TGTGCCAGCAGCTCACTAGCGGGGGGGCCTAATGAGCAGTTCTTC. This sequence encodes CASSSLAGGPNEQFF.

J is TRBJ2-1 and V is TRBV28; D may be TRBD2 (5 bases). The CDR3 totals 13 residues. Germline V gene data show CDR1 as MDHEN and CDR2 as SYDVKM. The germline V and J ends were trimmed by 6 bases and 5 bases, with 11 bases remaining between them. The CDR3 sequence is CASSPSFDNEQFF. As DNA, the CDR3 is TGTGCCAGCAGCCCTAGCTTCGACAATGAGCAGTTCTTC.

The CDR3 region has the DNA TGTGCCAGCGGAGGGTTGAATTACGAGCAGTACTTC. This gives the protein CASGGLNYEQYF. The chain couples TRBV11-1 to TRBJ2-7; possibly TRBD2 for D (6 bases). V dropped 8 bases and J dropped 4 bases, with 12 bases sitting between them. The CDR3 has 12 residues. The germline gives CDR1 SGHAT, CDR2 FQDESV (reference sequence).

This chain connects TRBV15 to TRBJ2-1; 9 positions match TRBD2. V lost 1 base to trimming and J lost 2 bases; unmatched junction nucleotides: 3. The CDR3 is 16 amino acids. Germline CDR1 and CDR2: LNHNV and YYDKDF (reference sequence). The CDR3 spells CATSRGSGSPYNEQFF. In nucleotides, the CDR3 is TGTGCCACCAGCAGAGGTAGCGGGAGCCCCTACAATGAGCAGTTCTTC.

The V call is TRBV28, the J call TRBJ1-1, with 7 bases identical to TRBD1. Per germline, CDR1 MDHEN and CDR2 SYDVKM. V gave up 6 bases and J gave up 8 bases; unmatched junction bases: 15. The CDR3 is 15 amino acids. CDR3 sequence: CASSVALGQSVEAFF. The CDR3 bases are TGTGCCAGCAGCGTTGCCTTGGGACAGTCAGTGGAAGCTTTCTTT.

The chain has TRBV6-2 or TRBV6-3 and TRBJ1-2; D ambiguous. With 4 bases removed from V and 2 bases from J, the gap between germline ends came to 11 bases. This CDR3 has 14 amino acids. Germline V CDR1 and CDR2: MNHEY, SVGEGT. In nucleotides, the CDR3 is TGTGCCAGCAGTTCCGTGACACGCAACTATGGCTACACCTTC. Its translation is CASSSVTRNYGYTF.

The chain is built from TRBV10-3 and TRBJ2-7; 7 bases line up with TRBD1. Trimming at V came to 6 bases and at J to 6 bases, leaving 8 bases not matched to a gene. Germline values: CDR1 ENHRY, CDR2 SYGVKD. This CDR3 has 13 amino acids. The CDR3 bases are TGTGCCATCAGCGGACAGGACCGGGGCGAGCAGTACTTC. It yields the protein CAISGQDRGEQYF.

This sequence joins TRBV5-1 and TRBJ2-1; D possibly matches TRBD1 or TRBD2 (5 bases each). Germline V gives CDR1 SGHRS, CDR2 YFSETQ. There are 15 residues in the CDR3. The V end lost 4 bases, the J end lost 5 bases, and 16 bases lay between the germline ends. The DNA for the CDR3 is TGCGCCAGCAGCATGGGGGAACTCAGGGACAATGAGCAGTTCTTC. This codes for CASSMGELRDNEQFF.

The chain combines TRBV28 with TRBJ1-4, with D uncertain. V lost 6 bases, J lost 2 bases, and 10 bases lay in between. The CDR3 contains 14 residues. Germline V lookup: CDR1 MDHEN, CDR2 SYDVKM. CDR3 in amino acids: CASSLLQTNEKLFF. The CDR3 region has the DNA TGTGCCAGCAGCCTTTTACAGACTAATGAAAAACTGTTTTTT.

V is TRBV7-9 and J is TRBJ2-6, with no clear D. This CDR3 is 18 amino acids long. Germline CDR1 and CDR2: SEHNR and FQNEAQ (reference sequence). V lost 4 bases and J 0 bases, leaving 16 bases between the germline ends. CDR3 nucleotide sequence: TGTGCCAGCAGCTCCGGTCTGGCGCGAACCTCTGGGGCCAACGTCCTGACTTTC. Amino acid sequence: CASSSGLARTSGANVLTF.